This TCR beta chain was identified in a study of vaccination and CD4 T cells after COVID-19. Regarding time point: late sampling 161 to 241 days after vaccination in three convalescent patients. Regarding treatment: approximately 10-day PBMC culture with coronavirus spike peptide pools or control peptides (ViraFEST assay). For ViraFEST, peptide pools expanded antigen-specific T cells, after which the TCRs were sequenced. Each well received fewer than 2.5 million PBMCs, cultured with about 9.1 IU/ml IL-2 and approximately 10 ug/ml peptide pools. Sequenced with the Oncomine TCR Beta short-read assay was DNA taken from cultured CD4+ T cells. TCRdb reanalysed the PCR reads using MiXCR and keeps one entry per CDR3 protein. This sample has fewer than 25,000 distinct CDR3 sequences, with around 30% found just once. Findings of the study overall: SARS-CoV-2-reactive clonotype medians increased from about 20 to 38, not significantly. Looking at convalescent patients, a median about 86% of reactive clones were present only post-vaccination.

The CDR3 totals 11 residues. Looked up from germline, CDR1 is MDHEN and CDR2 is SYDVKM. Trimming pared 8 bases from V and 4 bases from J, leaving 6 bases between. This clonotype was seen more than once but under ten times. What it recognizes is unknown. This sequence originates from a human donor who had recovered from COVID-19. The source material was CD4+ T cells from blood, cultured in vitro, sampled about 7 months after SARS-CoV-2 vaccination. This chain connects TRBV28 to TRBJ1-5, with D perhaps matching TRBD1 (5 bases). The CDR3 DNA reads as TGTGCCAGCCGGGGGAATCAGCCCCAGCATTTT. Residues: CASRGNQPQHF.